The source of this T cell receptor (beta chain) is a study of cytomegalovirus exposure and HLA in healthy donors. Germline V lookup: CDR1 SNHLY, CDR2 FYNNEI. There are 15 residues in the CDR3. J was trimmed by 6 bases and V by 7 bases; bases with no gene match: 11. The donors were in the approximately 130-subject validation cohort, distinct from the approximately 670-subject first cohort. Some clones are missing from TCRdb's copy, which holds only in-frame ones; the method was immunoSEQ multiplex PCR. This table holds approximately 82,000 clones, just under 95% found once. The source of this sequence is a man between 18 and 35 years old in good health and CMV-seronegative. This chain uses TRBV2 with TRBJ2-3, with TRBD2 matching over 9 bases. The sequenced material came from PBMCs. The CDR3 DNA sequence: TGTGCCAGCAAGTTAAGCGGGGGGTGGGTGGATACGCAGTATTTT. The encoded protein is CASKLSGGWVDTQYF.